These T cell receptor beta chains were read from a single sample in a study of T cell repertoires in cytomegalovirus infection. Each CDR3 protein is one row after TCRdb ran MiXCR on the reads. The sample shows some 300,000 distinct CDR3 sequences, under 20% of them seen only once. The sample comprised PBMCs. Source of these receptors: a human donor in good health (CMV status not recorded). Some clones in this sample may be carry-over from other donors' samples. Each CDR3 is given with its conserved first and last residue. The order of the fields is J gene, D gene, clone size, V gene, CDR3 DNA, CDR3 protein. The D gene is left open where the match is weak. Only part of the rows carry a size: once, few, many, or a class if the clone is expanded.

j_call: TRBJ1-6
d_call: TRBD1
clone_size: -
v_call: TRBV20-1
cdr3_nt: TGCAGTGCTAGCCTCGGGACAGATAATTCACCCCTCCACTTT
cdr3_aa: CSASLGTDNSPLHF

j_call: TRBJ1-5
d_call: -
clone_size: few
v_call: TRBV6-4
cdr3_nt: TGTGCCAGCAGAGGAAGTCAGCCCCAGCATTTT
cdr3_aa: CASRGSQPQHF

j_call: TRBJ2-7
d_call: -
clone_size: many
v_call: TRBV7-2
cdr3_nt: TGTGCCAGCAGCTTAGCCTCGCAGGGGCTGTACGAGCAGTACTTC
cdr3_aa: CASSLASQGLYEQYF

j_call: TRBJ2-1
d_call: -
clone_size: few
v_call: TRBV2
cdr3_nt: TGTGCCACCCAAACTAAGAGCTCCTACAATGAGCAGTTCTTC
cdr3_aa: CATQTKSSYNEQFF

j_call: TRBJ1-2
d_call: TRBD1
clone_size: few
v_call: TRBV12-3/TRBV12-4
cdr3_nt: TGTGCCAGCAACTTACAGGGGTTCTATGGCTACACCTTC
cdr3_aa: CASNLQGFYGYTF

j_call: TRBJ2-7
d_call: -
clone_size: -
v_call: TRBV7-8
cdr3_nt: TGTGCCAGCAGCGTACCTGGTAGAGACTCCTACGAGCAGTACTTC
cdr3_aa: CASSVPGRDSYEQYF

j_call: TRBJ2-3
d_call: -
clone_size: many
v_call: TRBV4-3
cdr3_nt: TGCGCCAGCAGCCAAAGGTCCGGGCTTGATACGCAGTATTTT
cdr3_aa: CASSQRSGLDTQYF

j_call: TRBJ1-2
d_call: TRBD1
clone_size: -
v_call: TRBV20-1
cdr3_nt: TGCAGTGCGCCGACGAGGGACAGGGAGTATGGCTACACCTTC
cdr3_aa: CSAPTRDREYGYTF

j_call: TRBJ1-2
d_call: -
clone_size: many
v_call: TRBV6-1
cdr3_nt: TGTGCCAGCAGCCAGGGTGTTCTCTATGGCTACACCTTC
cdr3_aa: CASSQGVLYGYTF

j_call: TRBJ1-2
d_call: -
clone_size: -
v_call: TRBV9
cdr3_nt: TGTGCCAGCACCTTGGGACTCCAAAACAACTATGGCTACACCTTC
cdr3_aa: CASTLGLQNNYGYTF

j_call: TRBJ1-2
d_call: TRBD1
clone_size: few
v_call: TRBV7-2
cdr3_nt: TGTGCCAGCAGCGACTCCGGGACAGGTGTCTATGGCTACACCTTC
cdr3_aa: CASSDSGTGVYGYTF

j_call: TRBJ2-1
d_call: TRBD2
clone_size: -
v_call: TRBV20-1
cdr3_nt: TGCAGTGCTAGAGATCGGGGGGAAAATGAGCAGTTCTTC
cdr3_aa: CSARDRGENEQFF

j_call: TRBJ1-2
d_call: -
clone_size: many
v_call: TRBV12-3/TRBV12-4
cdr3_nt: TGTGCCAGCAGCCCAGTAGGAGAGGACTATGGCTACACCTTC
cdr3_aa: CASSPVGEDYGYTF

j_call: TRBJ2-7
d_call: -
clone_size: many
v_call: TRBV25-1
cdr3_nt: TGTGCCAGCAGTGAACGGGGACGCACCGCCTACGAGCAGTACTTC
cdr3_aa: CASSERGRTAYEQYF

j_call: TRBJ2-2
d_call: -
clone_size: many
v_call: TRBV7-2
cdr3_nt: TGTGCCAGCAGCGTATGGGGACAGAACACCGGGGAGCTGTTTTTT
cdr3_aa: CASSVWGQNTGELFF

j_call: TRBJ1-4
d_call: -
clone_size: -
v_call: TRBV2
cdr3_nt: TGTGCCAGCAGTGCGTCCCACGCCCCGGCGGCTTTTGAAAAACTGTTTTTT
cdr3_aa: CASSASHAPAAFEKLFF

j_call: TRBJ2-2
d_call: -
clone_size: few
v_call: TRBV12-3/TRBV12-4
cdr3_nt: TGTGCCAGCAGTCCGACAGTTAGGGGGGAGCTGTTTTTT
cdr3_aa: CASSPTVRGELFF

j_call: TRBJ2-2
d_call: -
clone_size: many
v_call: TRBV15
cdr3_nt: TGTGCCACCAGCAGAGATTCTGTAATCTCCGGGGAGCTGTTTTTT
cdr3_aa: CATSRDSVISGELFF

j_call: TRBJ1-5
d_call: TRBD1
clone_size: many
v_call: TRBV12-3/TRBV12-4
cdr3_nt: TGTGCCAGCAGTTTGTTAGTGGGGGACAGGGGGCATCAGCCCCAGCATTTT
cdr3_aa: CASSLLVGDRGHQPQHF